The present entry profiles one T cell receptor beta chain with its context. What it recognizes is unknown. With the Oncomine TCR Beta short-read assay, DNA from cultured CD4+ T cells was sequenced. TCRdb processed the PCR reads anew with MiXCR; each CDR3 protein has one entry. The data show about 20,000 distinct CDR3 sequences, around 23% seen once. Regarding treatment: roughly ten-day PBMC culture with coronavirus spike peptide pools or control peptides (ViraFEST assay). The ViraFEST method relied on peptide pools to expand antigen-specific T cells, followed by TCR sequencing. Fresh medium (containing IL-2) replaced half the medium on days 3 and 7. These data come from a study of vaccination and CD4 T cells after COVID-19. In the study overall: Between diagnosis and the drawing of post-COVID samples lay a median around 100 days (range 35 to 161).

This sequence originates from a human donor with COVID-19. Sample: cultured CD4+ T cells from blood.

The CDR3 protein is CSARVEWTGGHNEQFF. The CDR3 nucleotides read TGCAGTGCTAGAGTTGAGTGGACGGGGGGCCACAATGAGCAGTTCTTC. The chain couples TRBV20-1 to TRBJ2-1, with a possible D match to TRBD2 (7 bases). The CDR3 has 16 residues. The V gene lost 1 base and the J gene lost 5 bases, with 18 bases spanning the gap. Germline CDR1 is DFQATT and CDR2 is SNEGSKA (reference sequence).